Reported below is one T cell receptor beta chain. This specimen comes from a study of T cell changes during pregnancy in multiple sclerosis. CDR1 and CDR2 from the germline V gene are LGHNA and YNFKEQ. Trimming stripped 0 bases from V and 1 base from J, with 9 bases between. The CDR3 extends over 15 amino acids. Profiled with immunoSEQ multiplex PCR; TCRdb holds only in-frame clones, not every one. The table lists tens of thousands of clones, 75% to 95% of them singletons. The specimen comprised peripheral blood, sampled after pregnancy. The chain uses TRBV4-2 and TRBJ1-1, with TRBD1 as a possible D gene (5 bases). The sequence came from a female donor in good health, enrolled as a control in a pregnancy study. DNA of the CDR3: TGTGCCAGCAGCCAAGACGTGGGGGGGAACACTGAAGCTTTCTTT. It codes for CASSQDVGGNTEAFF.